The source of this T cell receptor beta chain is a study of Graves' ophthalmopathy and Graves' hyperthyroidism. This clonotype was counted ten times or more. The TCR beta CDR3 regions underwent amplification from RNA transcripts. The first round was an RT-PCR with HTBI primers, and the second round was a multiplex PCR. One entry per CDR3 protein, called by TCRdb with MiXCR from the multiplex PCR reads. Of roughly 400,000 distinct CDR3 sequences in the sample, approximately 18% were seen once. None of the included patients had other autoimmune diseases, uncontrolled infections, pregnancy or lactation, as these led to exclusion. Germline lookup yields CDR1 SGHVS and CDR2 FQNEAQ. Trimming took 3 bases from V and 10 from J, leaving 16 bases between them. The CDR3 has 13 amino acids.

This TCR was recovered from an adult woman with stable Graves' hyperthyroidism. Sequencing input: peripheral blood. The chain employs TRBV7-8 and TRBJ2-7; D unresolved. The DNA for the CDR3 is TGTGCCAGCAGCTTCAGAAGCACGAGCGACCAGTACTTC. Its translation is CASSFRSTSDQYF.